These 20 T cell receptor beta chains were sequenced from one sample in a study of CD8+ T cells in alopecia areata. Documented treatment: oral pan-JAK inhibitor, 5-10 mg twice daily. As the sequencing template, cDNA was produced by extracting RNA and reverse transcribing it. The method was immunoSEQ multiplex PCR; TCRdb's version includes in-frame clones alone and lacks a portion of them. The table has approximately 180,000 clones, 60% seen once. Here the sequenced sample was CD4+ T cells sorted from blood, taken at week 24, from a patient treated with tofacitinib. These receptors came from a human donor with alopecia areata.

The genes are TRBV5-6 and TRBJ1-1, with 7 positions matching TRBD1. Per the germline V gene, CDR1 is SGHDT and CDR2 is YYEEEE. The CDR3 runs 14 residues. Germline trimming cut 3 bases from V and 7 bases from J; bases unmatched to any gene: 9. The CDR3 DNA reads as TGTGCCAGCAGCTCTCCCGGGACAGCCCTTGAAGCTTTCTTT. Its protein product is CASSSPGTALEAFF.

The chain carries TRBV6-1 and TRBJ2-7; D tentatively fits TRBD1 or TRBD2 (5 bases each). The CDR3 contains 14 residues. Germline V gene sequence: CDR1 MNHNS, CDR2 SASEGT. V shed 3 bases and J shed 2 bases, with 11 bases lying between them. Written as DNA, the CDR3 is TGTGCCAGCAGTGAGGGGGTACCCCCCTACGAGCAGTACTTC. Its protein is CASSEGVPPYEQYF.

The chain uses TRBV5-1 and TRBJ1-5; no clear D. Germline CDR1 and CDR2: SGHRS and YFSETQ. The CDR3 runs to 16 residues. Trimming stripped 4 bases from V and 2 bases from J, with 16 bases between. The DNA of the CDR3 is TGCGCCAGCAGCGTCGGGCCGGCGGGCGGCAATCAGCCCCAGCATTTT. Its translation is CASSVGPAGGNQPQHF.

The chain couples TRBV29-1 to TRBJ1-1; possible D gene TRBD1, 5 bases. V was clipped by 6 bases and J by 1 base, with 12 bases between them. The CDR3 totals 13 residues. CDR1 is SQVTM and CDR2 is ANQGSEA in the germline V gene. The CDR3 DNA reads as TGCAGCGTGGGAAACAGGAGGAACACTGAAGCTTTCTTT. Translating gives CSVGNRRNTEAFF.

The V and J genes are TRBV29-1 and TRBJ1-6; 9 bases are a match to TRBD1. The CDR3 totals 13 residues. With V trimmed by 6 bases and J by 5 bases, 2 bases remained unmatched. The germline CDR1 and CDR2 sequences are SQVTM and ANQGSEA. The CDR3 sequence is CSVRTGDNSPLHF. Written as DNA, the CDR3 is TGCAGCGTGCGGACAGGGGATAATTCACCCCTCCACTTT.

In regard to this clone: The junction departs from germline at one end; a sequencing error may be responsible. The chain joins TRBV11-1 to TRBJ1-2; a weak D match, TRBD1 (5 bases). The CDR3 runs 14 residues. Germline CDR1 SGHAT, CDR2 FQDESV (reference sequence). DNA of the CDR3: TGTGCCAGCAGCTTAGCTCGGGGGGACGATGGCTGCACCTTC. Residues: CASSLARGDDGCTF. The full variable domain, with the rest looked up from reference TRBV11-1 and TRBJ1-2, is EAEVAQSPRYKITEKSQAVAFWCDPISGHATLYWYRQILGQGPELLVQFQDESVVDDSQLPKDRFSAERLKGVDSTLKIQPAELGDSAMYLCASSLARGDDGCTFGSGTRLTVV.

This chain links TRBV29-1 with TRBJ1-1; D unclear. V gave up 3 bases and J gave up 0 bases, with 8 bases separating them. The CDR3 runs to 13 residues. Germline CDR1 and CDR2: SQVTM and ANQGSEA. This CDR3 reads CSVEGVLNTEAFF. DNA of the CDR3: TGCAGCGTTGAGGGAGTTTTGAACACTGAAGCTTTCTTT.

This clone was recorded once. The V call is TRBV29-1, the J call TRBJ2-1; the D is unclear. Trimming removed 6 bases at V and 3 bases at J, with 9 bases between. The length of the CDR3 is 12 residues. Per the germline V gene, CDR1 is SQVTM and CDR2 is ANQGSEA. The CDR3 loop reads CSVGLLYNEQFF. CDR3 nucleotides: TGCAGCGTCGGGCTTCTCTACAATGAGCAGTTCTTC.

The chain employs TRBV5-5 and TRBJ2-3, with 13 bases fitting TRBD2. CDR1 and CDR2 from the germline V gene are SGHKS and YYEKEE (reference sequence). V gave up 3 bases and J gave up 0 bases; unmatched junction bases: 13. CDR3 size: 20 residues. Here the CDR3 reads CASSSSPGLAGKASTDTQYF. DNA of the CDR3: TGTGCCAGCAGCTCCTCCCCGGGACTAGCGGGGAAAGCTAGCACAGATACGCAGTATTTT.

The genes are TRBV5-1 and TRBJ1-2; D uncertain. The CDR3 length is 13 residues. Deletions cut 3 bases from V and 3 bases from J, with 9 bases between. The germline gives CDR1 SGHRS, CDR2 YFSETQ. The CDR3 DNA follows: TGCGCCAGCAGCTCTACGTGGGACTATGGCTACACCTTC. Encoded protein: CASSSTWDYGYTF.

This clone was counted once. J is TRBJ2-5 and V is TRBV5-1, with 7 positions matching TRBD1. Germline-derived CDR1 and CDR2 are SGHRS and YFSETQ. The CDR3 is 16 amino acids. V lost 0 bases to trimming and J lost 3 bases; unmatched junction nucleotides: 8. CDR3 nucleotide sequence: TGCGCCAGCAGCTTGGAGGGCAGGGGGATGGAAGAGACCCAGTACTTC. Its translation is CASSLEGRGMEETQYF.

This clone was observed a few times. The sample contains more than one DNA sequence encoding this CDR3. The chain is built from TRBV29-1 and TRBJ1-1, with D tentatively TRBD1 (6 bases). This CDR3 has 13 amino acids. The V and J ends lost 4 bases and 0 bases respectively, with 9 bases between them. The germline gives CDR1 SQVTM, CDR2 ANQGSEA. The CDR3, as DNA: TGCAGCGTTGTCGGACAGTTGAACACTGAAGCTTTCTTT. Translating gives CSVVGQLNTEAFF. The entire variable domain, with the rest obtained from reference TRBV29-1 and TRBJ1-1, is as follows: SAVISQKPSRDICQRGTSLTIQCQVDSQVTMMFWYRQQPGQSLTLIATANQGSEATYESGFVIDKFPISRPNLTFSTLTVSNMSPEDSSIYLCSVVGQLNTEAFFGQGTRLTVV.

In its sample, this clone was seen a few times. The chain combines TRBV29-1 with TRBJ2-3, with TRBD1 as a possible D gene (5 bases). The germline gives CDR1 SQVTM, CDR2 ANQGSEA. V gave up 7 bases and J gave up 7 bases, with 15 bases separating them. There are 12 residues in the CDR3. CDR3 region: CSGGQGVNTQYF. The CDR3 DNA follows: TGCAGCGGGGGCCAAGGGGTGAATACGCAGTATTTT.

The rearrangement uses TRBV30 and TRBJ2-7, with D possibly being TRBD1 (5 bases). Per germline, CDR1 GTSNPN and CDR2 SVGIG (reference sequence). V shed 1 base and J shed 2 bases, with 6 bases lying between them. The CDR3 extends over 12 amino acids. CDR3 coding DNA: TGTGCCTGGAGTGGACAGACCTACGAGCAGTACTTC. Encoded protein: CAWSGQTYEQYF. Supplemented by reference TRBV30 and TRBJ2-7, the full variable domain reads SQTIHQWPATLVQPVGSPLSLECTVEGTSNPNLYWYRQAAGRGLQLLFYSVGIGQISSEVPQNLSASRPQDRQFILSSKKLLLSDSGFYLCAWSGQTYEQYFGPGTRLTVT.

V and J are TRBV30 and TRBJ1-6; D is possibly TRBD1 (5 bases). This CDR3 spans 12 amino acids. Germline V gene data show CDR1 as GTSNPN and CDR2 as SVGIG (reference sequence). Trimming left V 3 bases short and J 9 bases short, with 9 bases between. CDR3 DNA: TGTGCCTGGAGGGGACTGGGTTCACCCCTCCACTTT. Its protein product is CAWRGLGSPLHF. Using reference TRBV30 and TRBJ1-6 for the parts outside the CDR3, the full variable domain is SQTIHQWPATLVQPVGSPLSLECTVEGTSNPNLYWYRQAAGRGLQLLFYSVGIGQISSEVPQNLSASRPQDRQFILSSKKLLLSDSGFYLCAWRGLGSPLHFGNGTRLTVT.

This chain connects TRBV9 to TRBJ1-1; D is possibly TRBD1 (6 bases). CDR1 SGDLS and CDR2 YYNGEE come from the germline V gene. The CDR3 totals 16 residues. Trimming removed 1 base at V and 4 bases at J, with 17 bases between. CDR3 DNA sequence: TGTGCCAGCAGCGTATTTGACAGGCCGGGGAGCACTGAAGCTTTCTTT. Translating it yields CASSVFDRPGSTEAFF. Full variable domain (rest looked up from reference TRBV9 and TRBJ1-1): DSGVTQTPKHLITATGQRVTLRCSPRSGDLSVYWYQQSLDQGLQFLIQYYNGEERAKGNILERFSAQQFPDLHSELNLSSLELGDSALYFCASSVFDRPGSTEAFFGQGTRLTVV.

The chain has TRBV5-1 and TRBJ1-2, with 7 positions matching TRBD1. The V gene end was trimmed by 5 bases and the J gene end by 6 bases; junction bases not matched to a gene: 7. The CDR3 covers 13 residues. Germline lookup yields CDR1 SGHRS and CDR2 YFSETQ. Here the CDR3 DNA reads TGCGCCAGCAGTTTAGGGGGCTCGGATGGCTACACCTTC. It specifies CASSLGGSDGYTF.

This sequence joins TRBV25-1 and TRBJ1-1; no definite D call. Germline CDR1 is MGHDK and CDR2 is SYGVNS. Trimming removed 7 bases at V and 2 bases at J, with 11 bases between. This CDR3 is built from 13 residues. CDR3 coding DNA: TGTGCCAGCACCCAATATCAAAACACTGAAGCTTTCTTT. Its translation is CASTQYQNTEAFF.

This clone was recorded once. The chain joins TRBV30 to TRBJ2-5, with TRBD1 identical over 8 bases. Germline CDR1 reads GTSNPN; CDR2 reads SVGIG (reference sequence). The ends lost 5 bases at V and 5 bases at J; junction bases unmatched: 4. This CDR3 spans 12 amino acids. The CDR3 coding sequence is TGTGCCTGGGACAGGGGAGGTGAGACCCAGTACTTC. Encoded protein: CAWDRGGETQYF. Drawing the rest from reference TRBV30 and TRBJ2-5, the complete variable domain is SQTIHQWPATLVQPVGSPLSLECTVEGTSNPNLYWYRQAAGRGLQLLFYSVGIGQISSEVPQNLSASRPQDRQFILSSKKLLLSDSGFYLCAWDRGGETQYFGPGTRLLVL.

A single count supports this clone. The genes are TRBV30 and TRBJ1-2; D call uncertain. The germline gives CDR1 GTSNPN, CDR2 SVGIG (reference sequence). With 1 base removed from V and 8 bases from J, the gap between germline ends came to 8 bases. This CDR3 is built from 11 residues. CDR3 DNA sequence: TGTGCCTGGAGTGGGTCGTGGGGCTACACCTTC. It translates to CAWSGSWGYTF.